These 28 T cell receptor beta chains were all obtained from the same sample, sequenced in a study of regulatory T cells in long-lasting Graves disease. Sample time point: persistent/refractory GD, antithyroid drugs over 5 years with positive TRAb. Making the TCR library involved RNA that had been extracted from PBMCs. Building of the TCR beta libraries involved iRepertoire HTBI primers and Arm-PCR of CDR3 regions. MiXCR, run by TCRdb on the multiplex PCR reads, gives a single entry per CDR3 protein. The sample includes about 660,000 distinct CDR3 sequences, about 30% of them seen just once. The specimen was peripheral blood mononuclear cells (PBMCs), collected when the disease was refractory, from a patient treated with antithyroid drugs. The source is a female donor with Graves disease.

This clonotype was detected ten times or more. This chain connects TRBV28 to TRBJ2-7; tentatively, D is TRBD2 (6 bases). This CDR3 has 16 residues. V was shortened by 2 bases and J by 0 bases, with 14 bases between the two germline ends. The germline gives CDR1 MDHEN, CDR2 SYDVKM. The CDR3 spells CASSLKGGMSSYEQYF. The CDR3 region has the DNA TGTGCCAGCAGTTTAAAAGGAGGGATGAGCTCCTACGAGCAGTACTTC.

The chain joins TRBV7-9 to TRBJ1-4, with D maybe TRBD1 (6 bases). The CDR3 is 13 residues long. The V gene lost 5 bases and the J gene lost 10 bases, with 14 bases spanning the gap. Germline V CDR1 and CDR2: SEHNR, FQNEAQ (reference sequence). The CDR3 nucleotides read TGTGCCAGCAGCGCCGGGGGGGGCGGAAAACTGTTTTTT. Residues: CASSAGGGGKLFF.

V is TRBV19 and J is TRBJ1-2; D remains unclear. The CDR3 loop spans 15 amino acids. The V gene lost 3 bases and the J gene lost 8 bases, with 19 bases spanning the gap. Germline V CDR1 and CDR2: LNHDA, SQIVND (reference sequence). The CDR3 bases are TGTGCCAGTAGTATTGGTGATCCCATTCCAAAAGGCTACACCTTC. Translating it yields CASSIGDPIPKGYTF.

The J gene is TRBJ2-1, the V gene TRBV2; tentatively, D is TRBD1 (6 bases). This CDR3 comprises 16 residues. V dropped 3 bases and J dropped 6 bases, with 18 bases sitting between them. Germline CDR1 reads SNHLY; CDR2 reads FYNNEI. DNA of the CDR3: TGTGCCAGCAGTGATAATCCCCGGACAGAGGTCAATGAGCAGTTCTTC. Translating gives CASSDNPRTEVNEQFF. Supplemented by reference TRBV2 and TRBJ2-1, the full variable domain reads EPEVTQTPSHQVTQMGQEVILRCVPISNHLYFYWYRQILGQKVEFLVSFYNNEISEKSEIFDDQFSVERPDGSNFTLKIRSTKLEDSAMYFCASSDNPRTEVNEQFFGPGTRLTVL.

A few counts support this clonotype. The J gene is TRBJ2-1, the V gene TRBV11-2; 9 bases are shared with TRBD2. The trim removed 3 bases at V and 9 bases at J, leaving 12 bases unmatched. CDR1 and CDR2 from the germline V gene are SGHAT and FQNNGV. This CDR3 is built from 16 residues. The CDR3 region has the DNA TGTGCCAGCAGCTTGGCTAGCGGGATGACTAGTAGTGAGCAGTTCTTC. Residues: CASSLASGMTSSEQFF. The full variable domain, completed using reference TRBV11-2 and TRBJ2-1, is EAGVAQSPRYKIIEKRQSVAFWCNPISGHATLYWYQQILGQGPKLLIQFQNNGVVDDSQLPKDRFSAERLKGVDSTLKIQPAKLEDSAVYLCASSLASGMTSSEQFFGPGTRLTVL.

J is TRBJ1-6 and V is TRBV6-9; no firm D call. The germline V gene encodes CDR1 MNHGY and CDR2 SVAAGI. Trimming pared 4 bases from V and 5 bases from J, leaving 18 bases between. This CDR3 has 17 residues. The CDR3 DNA reads TGTGCCAGCAGTTCCTACGGATCTACCCTAAATAATTCACCCCTCCACTTT. Residues: CASSSYGSTLNNSPLHF.

Regarding this clonotype: One end of the junction does not line up with germline, which may come from a read error. The chain has TRBV5-1 and TRBJ2-7; D not certain. The germline CDR1 and CDR2 sequences are SGHRS and YFSETQ. CDR3 size: 14 residues. The CDR3 region is CASSQDPTTYEQYF. The DNA for the CDR3 is TGTGCCAGCAGCCAAGATCCTACAACCTACGAGCAGTACTTC.

V usage is TRBV2 and J usage is TRBJ1-1; D gene unclear. The CDR3 has 12 amino acids. Germline V lookup: CDR1 SNHLY, CDR2 FYNNEI. V shed 6 bases and J shed 5 bases, with 10 bases lying between them. The CDR3 spells CASSVGFTEAFF. The CDR3, as DNA: TGTGCCAGCAGCGTAGGTTTTACTGAAGCTTTCTTT. Filled out from reference TRBV2 and TRBJ1-1, the complete variable domain reads EPEVTQTPSHQVTQMGQEVILRCVPISNHLYFYWYRQILGQKVEFLVSFYNNEISEKSEIFDDQFSVERPDGSNFTLKIRSTKLEDSAMYFCASSVGFTEAFFGQGTRLTVV.

The chain recombines TRBV5-1 with TRBJ2-2; D gene ambiguous. Trimming removed 0 bases at V and 4 bases at J, with 13 bases between. CDR3 size: 16 residues. Germline loops: CDR1 SGHRS, CDR2 YFSETQ. The CDR3, as DNA: TGCGCCAGCAGCTTGGGGTCACTGACGGGCACCGGGGAGCTGTTTTTT. Amino acids: CASSLGSLTGTGELFF.

The table lists this clonotype with many counts. The chain is built from TRBV2 and TRBJ1-5; a possible D gene is TRBD1 (5 bases). The ends were cut back, 3 bases at V and 3 bases at J, with 15 bases in the middle. This CDR3 is built from 16 residues. CDR1 and CDR2 (germline): SNHLY, FYNNEI. CDR3 protein: CASSDIAGRDNQPQHF. The CDR3 nucleotides read TGTGCCAGCAGTGATATAGCAGGGAGGGACAATCAGCCCCAGCATTTT.

The V call is TRBV5-1, the J call TRBJ2-2; D is possibly TRBD1 or TRBD2 (5 bases each). V was pared by 4 bases and J by 9 bases, with 16 bases between. The CDR3 is made up of 14 amino acids. Germline V gene lookup returns CDR1 SGHRS and CDR2 YFSETQ. DNA of the CDR3: TGCGCCAGCAGCCCGGACTTGGGACCGTGGGAGCTGTTTTTT. Encoded protein: CASSPDLGPWELFF.

V usage is TRBV30 and J usage is TRBJ1-5; TRBD1 might be the D (5 bases). Germline V gives CDR1 GTSNPN, CDR2 SVGIG (reference sequence). The CDR3 is made up of 14 amino acids. V was trimmed by 1 base and J by 0 bases, leaving 7 bases between them. CDR3 in amino acids: CAWSEGNSNQPQHF. The CDR3 bases are TGTGCCTGGAGTGAGGGGAATAGCAATCAGCCCCAGCATTTT.

The chain recombines TRBV9 with TRBJ1-5; 10 bases fit TRBD1. CDR1 SGDLS and CDR2 YYNGEE come from the germline V gene. V trimming: 4 bases; J trimming: 7 bases; junction bases outside the gene matches: 5. The CDR3 contains 14 residues. CDR3 sequence: CASSPRDRGQPQHF. In nucleotides, the CDR3 is TGTGCCAGCAGCCCCCGGGACAGGGGACAGCCCCAGCATTTT. Drawing the rest from reference TRBV9 and TRBJ1-5, the complete variable domain is DSGVTQTPKHLITATGQRVTLRCSPRSGDLSVYWYQQSLDQGLQFLIQYYNGEERAKGNILERFSAQQFPDLHSELNLSSLELGDSALYFCASSPRDRGQPQHFGDGTRLSIL.

The V call is TRBV12-3 or TRBV12-4, the J call TRBJ1-5, with 9 nucleotides matching TRBD1. This CDR3 comprises 15 residues. V lost 7 bases to trimming and J lost 0 bases; unmatched junction nucleotides: 4. The CDR3: CASKLGQGSNQPQHF. CDR3 nucleotide sequence: TGTGCCAGCAAATTGGGACAGGGTAGCAATCAGCCCCAGCATTTT.

This clonotype was observed once. The rearrangement joins TRBV5-1 to TRBJ1-5, with a tentative D call TRBD1 (6 bases). Trimming took 3 bases from V and 8 from J, leaving 18 bases between them. Germline-derived CDR1 and CDR2 are SGHRS and YFSETQ. The CDR3 is 15 residues long. CDR3 sequence: CASSSGTNFWEPQHF. CDR3 nucleotides: TGCGCCAGCAGCTCCGGGACAAATTTTTGGGAGCCCCAGCATTTT.

This clonotype was recorded many times. The rearrangement links TRBV2 to TRBJ2-5, with D tentatively TRBD2 (6 bases). The CDR3 contains 15 residues. Germline lookup yields CDR1 SNHLY and CDR2 FYNNEI. The V end lost 10 bases, the J end lost 5 bases, and 23 bases lay between the germline ends. The CDR3 region is CATIGGGSKSETQYF. Written as DNA, the CDR3 is TGTGCCACCATCGGGGGAGGCAGTAAGTCGGAGACCCAGTACTTC.

The chain recombines TRBV28 with TRBJ1-4, with 9 bases fitting TRBD1. Germline CDR1 and CDR2: MDHEN and SYDVKM. V dropped 3 bases and J dropped 5; count of bases not matched to a gene: 4. The CDR3 consists of 15 residues. In DNA, the CDR3 is TGTGCCAGCAGTTTCCCAACAGGGGGCAATGAAAAACTGTTTTTT. Protein product: CASSFPTGGNEKLFF.

In its sample, this clonotype was seen a few times. J is TRBJ2-5 and V is TRBV29-1; 7 bases map to TRBD2. CDR1 and CDR2 from the germline V gene are SQVTM and ANQGSEA. V lost 5 bases to trimming and J lost 4 bases; unmatched junction nucleotides: 10. CDR3 length: 14 amino acids. CDR3 residues: CSVTSVGTAETQYF. CDR3 coding DNA: TGCAGCGTTACTAGCGTCGGGACCGCAGAGACCCAGTACTTC.

The CDR3 loop reads CASRPRASGSLIFPGELFF. The CDR3 DNA follows: TGTGCCAGCAGACCCAGGGCTAGCGGGAGTCTTATTTTTCCCGGGGAGCTGTTTTTT. The rearrangement uses TRBV2 and TRBJ2-2; 10 nucleotides align to TRBD2. Germline V gene sequence: CDR1 SNHLY, CDR2 FYNNEI. The CDR3 is made up of 19 amino acids. The trim removed 6 bases at V and 6 bases at J, leaving 19 bases unmatched.

The chain combines TRBV11-1 with TRBJ2-1; 9 bases agree with TRBD1. The CDR3 extends over 13 amino acids. After removal of 5 bases from V and 7 bases from J, the junction contained 3 bases not matched to a gene. The V gene's germline CDR1 is SGHAT and CDR2 FQDESV (reference sequence). CDR3 sequence reads: CASSRQGENEQFF. CDR3 DNA: TGTGCCAGCAGCCGACAGGGGGAGAATGAGCAGTTCTTC.

The chain employs TRBV29-1 and TRBJ1-1; no definite D call. The length of the CDR3 is 13 residues. The V and J ends lost 1 base and 5 bases respectively, with 11 bases between them. The germline V gene has CDR1 SQVTM and CDR2 ANQGSEA. The CDR3 DNA reads as TGCAGCGTTGAAGGGCCGGGAGGGACTGAAGCTTTCTTT. It is translated as CSVEGPGGTEAFF.

This clonotype turned up a few times. The chain couples TRBV15 to TRBJ2-1; 10 bases are a match to TRBD1. V lost 4 bases to trimming and J lost 8 bases; unmatched junction nucleotides: 8. The germline V gene encodes CDR1 LNHNV and CDR2 YYDKDF (reference sequence). This CDR3 spans 15 amino acids. The CDR3 loop is CATSTSGTGVYEQFF. The CDR3 DNA is TGTGCCACCAGCACCTCCGGGACAGGGGTCTATGAGCAGTTCTTC. The whole variable domain, remainder taken from reference TRBV15 and TRBJ2-1, is DAMVIQNPRYQVTQFGKPVTLSCSQTLNHNVMYWYQQKSSQAPKLLFHYYDKDFNNEADTPDNFQSRRPNTSFCFLDIRSPGLGDTAMYLCATSTSGTGVYEQFFGPGTRLTVL.

The V and J genes are TRBV3-1 and TRBJ2-4; 7 bases are shared with TRBD2. Germline values: CDR1 LGHDT, CDR2 YNNKEL (reference sequence). The J segment lost 9 bases and the V segment lost 4 bases, leaving 6 bases of the junction unmatched. The CDR3 is made up of 13 amino acids. The CDR3 coding sequence is TGTGCCAGCAGCCCAACTAGCGTCGGCATTCAGTACTTC. Protein: CASSPTSVGIQYF.

To note about this clonotype: One end of the junction varies from germline; a read error may be responsible. The chain couples TRBV12-5 to TRBJ2-2, with D possibly being TRBD2 (5 bases). The CDR3 covers 17 residues. Germline CDR1 and CDR2: LGHNT and FRNRAP. The DNA of the CDR3 is TGTACTAGTGGTTTGCCCCGTGATCTAGCCAACACCGGGGAGCTGTTTTTT. Protein product: CTSGLPRDLANTGELFF.

The chain carries TRBV18 and TRBJ1-1, with a weak D call TRBD1 (6 bases). The CDR3 has 15 amino acids. The ends were cut back, 6 bases at V and 8 bases at J, with 22 bases in the middle. Germline CDR1 reads KGHSH; CDR2 reads LQKENI. CDR3 nucleotide sequence: TGTGCCAGCTCCCGTCCGAGGGACACCCGCCCGGAAGCTTTCTTT. Protein sequence: CASSRPRDTRPEAFF.

This chain links TRBV3-1 with TRBJ2-7; 8 bases are shared with TRBD2. After removal of 4 bases from V and 5 bases from J, the junction contained 10 bases not matched to a gene. The CDR3 runs to 15 residues. Germline CDR1 and CDR2: LGHDT and YNNKEL (reference sequence). CDR3 bases: TGTGCCAGCAGCCGGGGAGCGGGAGAAGGGGACGAGCAGTACTTC. It specifies CASSRGAGEGDEQYF.

This clonotype showed up many times. The chain joins TRBV15 to TRBJ1-2; D is uncertain. The CDR3 loop spans 14 amino acids. Trimming cost V 1 base and J 4 bases, with 10 bases left between them. CDR1 and CDR2 (germline): LNHNV, YYDKDF (reference sequence). The CDR3 DNA is TGTGCCACCAGCAGAGGTCACACCTCCTATGGCTACACCTTC. Translated, it gives CATSRGHTSYGYTF.

A remark on this clonotype: This sequence may be a read error, since a much larger clone differs from it by one base. V gene TRBV28 combines with J gene TRBJ1-6; D not certain. The germline V gene encodes CDR1 MDHEN and CDR2 SYDVKM. The CDR3 loop spans 16 amino acids. V was cut by 5 bases and J by 8 bases, with 19 bases left in between. This CDR3 is CASSTLHGTIDSPLHF. CDR3 nucleotides: TGTGCCAGCAGTACCCTTCACGGAACCATTGATTCACCCCTCCACTTT.